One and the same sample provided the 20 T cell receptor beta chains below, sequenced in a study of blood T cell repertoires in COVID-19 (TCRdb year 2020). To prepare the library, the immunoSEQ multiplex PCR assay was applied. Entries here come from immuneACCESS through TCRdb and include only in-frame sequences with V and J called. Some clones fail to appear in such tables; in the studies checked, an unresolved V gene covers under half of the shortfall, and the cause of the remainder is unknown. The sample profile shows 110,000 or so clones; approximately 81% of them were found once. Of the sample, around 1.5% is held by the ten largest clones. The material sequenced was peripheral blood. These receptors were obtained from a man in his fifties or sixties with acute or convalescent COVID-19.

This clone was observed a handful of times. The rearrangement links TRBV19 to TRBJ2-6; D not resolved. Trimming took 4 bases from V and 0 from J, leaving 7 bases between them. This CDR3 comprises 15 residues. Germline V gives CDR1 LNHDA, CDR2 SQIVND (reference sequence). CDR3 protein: CASSTQASGANVLTF. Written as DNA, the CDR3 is TGTGCCAGTAGTACCCAGGCCTCTGGGGCCAACGTCCTGACTTTC.

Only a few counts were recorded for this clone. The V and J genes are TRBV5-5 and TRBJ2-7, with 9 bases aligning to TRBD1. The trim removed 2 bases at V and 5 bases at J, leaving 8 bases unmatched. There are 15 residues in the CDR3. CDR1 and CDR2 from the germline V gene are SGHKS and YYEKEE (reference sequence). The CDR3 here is CASSFLRTGANEQYF. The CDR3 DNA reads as TGTGCCAGCAGCTTTTTACGGACAGGGGCCAACGAGCAGTACTTC.

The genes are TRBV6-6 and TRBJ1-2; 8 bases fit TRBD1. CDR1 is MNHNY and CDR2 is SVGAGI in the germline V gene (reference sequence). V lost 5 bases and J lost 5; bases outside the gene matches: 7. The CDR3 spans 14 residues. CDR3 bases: TGTGCCAGCAGTAATGGGGACAGGCCGTATGGCTACACCTTC. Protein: CASSNGDRPYGYTF.

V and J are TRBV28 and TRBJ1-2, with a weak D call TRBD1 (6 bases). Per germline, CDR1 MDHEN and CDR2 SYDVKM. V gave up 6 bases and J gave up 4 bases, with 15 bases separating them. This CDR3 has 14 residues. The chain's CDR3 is CASSPNGQSYGYTF. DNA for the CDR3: TGTGCCAGCAGCCCTAACGGACAGTCCTATGGCTACACCTTC.

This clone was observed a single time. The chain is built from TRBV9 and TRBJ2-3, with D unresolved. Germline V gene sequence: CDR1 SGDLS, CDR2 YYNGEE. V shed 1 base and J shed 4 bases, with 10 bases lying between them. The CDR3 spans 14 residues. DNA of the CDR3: TGTGCCAGCAGCGTACTAGGAACTGCAGATACGCAGTATTTT. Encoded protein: CASSVLGTADTQYF.

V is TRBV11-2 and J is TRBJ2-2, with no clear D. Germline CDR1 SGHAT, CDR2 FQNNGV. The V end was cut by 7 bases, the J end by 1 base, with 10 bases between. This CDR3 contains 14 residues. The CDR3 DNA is TGTGCCAGCATGGCGGCGCAGAACACCGGGGAGCTGTTTTTT. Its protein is CASMAAQNTGELFF.

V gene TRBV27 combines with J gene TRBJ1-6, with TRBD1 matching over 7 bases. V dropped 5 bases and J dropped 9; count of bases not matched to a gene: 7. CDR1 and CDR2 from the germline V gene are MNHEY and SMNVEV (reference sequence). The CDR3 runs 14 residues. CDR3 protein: CASSPRGVGSPLHF. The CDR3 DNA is TGTGCCAGCAGTCCCAGGGGGGTTGGTTCACCCCTCCACTTT.

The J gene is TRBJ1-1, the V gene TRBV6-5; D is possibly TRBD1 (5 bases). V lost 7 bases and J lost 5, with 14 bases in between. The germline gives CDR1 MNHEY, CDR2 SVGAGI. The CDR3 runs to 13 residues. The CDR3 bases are TGTGCCAGCAAGTGGAAGGGGACTACTGAAGCTTTCTTT. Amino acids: CASKWKGTTEAFF.

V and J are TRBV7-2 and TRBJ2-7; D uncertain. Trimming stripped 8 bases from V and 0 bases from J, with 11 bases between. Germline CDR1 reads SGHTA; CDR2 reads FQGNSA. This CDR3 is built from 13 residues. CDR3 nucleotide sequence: TGTGCCAGCCGGAAGCGAGGCTCCTACGAGCAGTACTTC. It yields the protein CASRKRGSYEQYF.

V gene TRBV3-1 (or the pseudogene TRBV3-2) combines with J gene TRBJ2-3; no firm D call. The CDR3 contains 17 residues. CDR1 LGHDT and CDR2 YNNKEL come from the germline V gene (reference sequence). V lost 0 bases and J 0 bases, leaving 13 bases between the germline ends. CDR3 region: CASSQDRTEISTDTQYF. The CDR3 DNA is TGTGCCAGCAGCCAAGATAGAACAGAAATTAGCACAGATACGCAGTATTTT.

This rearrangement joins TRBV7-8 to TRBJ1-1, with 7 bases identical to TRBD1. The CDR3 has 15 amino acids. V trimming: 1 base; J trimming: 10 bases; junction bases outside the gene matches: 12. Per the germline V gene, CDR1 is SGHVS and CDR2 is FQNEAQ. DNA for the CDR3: TGTGCCAGCAGCTTAGATTTGGGCAGGGGGAAGGGAGCTTTCTTT. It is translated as CASSLDLGRGKGAFF.

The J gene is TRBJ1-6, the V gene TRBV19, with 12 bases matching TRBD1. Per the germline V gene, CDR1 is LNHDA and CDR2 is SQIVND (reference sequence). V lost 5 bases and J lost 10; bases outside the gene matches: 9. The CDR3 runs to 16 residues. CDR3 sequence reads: CASSAGTGGIQSPLHF. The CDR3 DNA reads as TGTGCCAGTAGTGCCGGGACAGGGGGCATACAGTCACCCCTCCACTTT. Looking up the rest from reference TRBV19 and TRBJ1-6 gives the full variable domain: DGGITQSPKYLFRKEGQNVTLSCEQNLNHDAMYWYRQDPGQGLRLIYYSQIVNDFQKGDIAEGYSVSREKKESFPLTVTSAQKNPTAFYLCASSAGTGGIQSPLHFGNGTRLTVT.

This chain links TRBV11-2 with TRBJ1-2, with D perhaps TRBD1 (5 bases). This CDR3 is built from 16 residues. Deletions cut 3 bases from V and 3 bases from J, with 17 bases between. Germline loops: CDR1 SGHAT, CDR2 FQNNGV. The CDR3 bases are TGTGCCAGCAGCTTGGCGGGACGTCTCTCCTACTATGGCTACACCTTC. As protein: CASSLAGRLSYYGYTF.

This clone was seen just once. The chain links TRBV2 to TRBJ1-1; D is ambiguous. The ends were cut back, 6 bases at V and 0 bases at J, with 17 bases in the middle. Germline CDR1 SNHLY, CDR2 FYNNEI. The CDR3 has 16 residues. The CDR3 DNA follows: TGTGCCAGCAGGCCAAGGAGTGCGGCCTTGAACACTGAAGCTTTCTTT. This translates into CASRPRSAALNTEAFF.

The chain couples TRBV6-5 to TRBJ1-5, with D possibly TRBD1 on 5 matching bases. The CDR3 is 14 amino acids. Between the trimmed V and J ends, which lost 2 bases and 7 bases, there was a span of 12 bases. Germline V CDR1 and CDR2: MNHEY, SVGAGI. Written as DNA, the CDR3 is TGTGCCAGCAGTTACGAAAGGGGAGGGCAGCCCCAGCATTTT. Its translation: CASSYERGGQPQHF.

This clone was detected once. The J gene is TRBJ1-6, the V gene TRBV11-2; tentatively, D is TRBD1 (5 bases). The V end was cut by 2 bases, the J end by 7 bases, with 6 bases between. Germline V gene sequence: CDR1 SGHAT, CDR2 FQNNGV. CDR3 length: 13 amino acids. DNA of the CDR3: TGTGCCAGCAGCTTAAGGGGCAATTCACCCCTCCACTTT. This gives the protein CASSLRGNSPLHF.

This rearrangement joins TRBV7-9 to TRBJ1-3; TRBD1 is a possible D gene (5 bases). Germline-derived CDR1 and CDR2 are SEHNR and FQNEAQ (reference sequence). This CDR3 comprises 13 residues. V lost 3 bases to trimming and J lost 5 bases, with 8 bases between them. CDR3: CASSFKGRNTIYF. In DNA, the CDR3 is TGTGCCAGCAGCTTTAAGGGGAGAAACACCATATATTTT.

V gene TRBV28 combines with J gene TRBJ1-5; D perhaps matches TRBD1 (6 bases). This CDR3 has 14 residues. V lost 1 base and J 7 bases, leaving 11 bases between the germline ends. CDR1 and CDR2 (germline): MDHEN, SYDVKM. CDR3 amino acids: CASSLYREGQPQHF. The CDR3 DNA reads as TGTGCCAGCAGTTTATACAGGGAGGGGCAGCCCCAGCATTTT.

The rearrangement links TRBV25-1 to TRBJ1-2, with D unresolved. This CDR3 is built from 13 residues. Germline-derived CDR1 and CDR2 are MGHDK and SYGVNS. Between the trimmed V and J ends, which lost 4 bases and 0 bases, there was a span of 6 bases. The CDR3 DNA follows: TGTGCCAGCAGTGCCCAGACTAACTATGGCTACACCTTC. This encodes CASSAQTNYGYTF.

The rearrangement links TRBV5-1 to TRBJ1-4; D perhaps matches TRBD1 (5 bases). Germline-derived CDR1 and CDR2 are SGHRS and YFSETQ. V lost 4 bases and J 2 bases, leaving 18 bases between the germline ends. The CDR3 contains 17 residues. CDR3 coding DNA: TGCGCCAGCAGCCCGATCCCAGGGATAGAGACTAATGAAAAACTGTTTTTT. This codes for CASSPIPGIETNEKLFF.